This T cell receptor beta chain was documented in a study of T cell repertoires in cytomegalovirus infection. At the level of the study: Used in the study were CMV epitopes, some recently identified and HLA-C-restricted, others well-studied and HLA-B-restricted. Both CMV infection and a matching HLA type were indicated by public TCR beta signatures. General observations from the study: The study identified carriers of CMV plus the relevant HLA from cumulative public TCR beta family frequency. CMV-specific TCR beta clonotypes restricted by HLA-C dominated the ex vivo response.

TCRdb used MiXCR to reprocess the reads, holding one entry per CDR3 protein. The sample shows some 800,000 distinct CDR3 sequences, 30% to 35% of them seen only once. There are 14 residues in the CDR3. Per germline, CDR1 SGHKS and CDR2 YYEKEE (reference sequence). Trimming took off 4 bases at V and 3 bases at J, with 14 bases between the two ends. As to this clonotype: The antigen is undetermined.

This sequence originates from a human donor in good health (CMV status not recorded). Some clones in this sample may be carry-over from other donors' samples. This sample comprised cultured CD8+ T cells from PBMCs, obtained from culture after CMV antigen stimulation. V is TRBV5-5 and J is TRBJ2-7; a possible D gene is TRBD2 (5 bases). The CDR3: CASSGVEEVYEQYF. In nucleotides, the CDR3 is TGTGCCAGCAGCGGGGTGGAGGAGGTCTACGAGCAGTACTTC.